This T cell receptor (beta chain) was found in a study of regulatory T cells in long-lasting Graves disease. Overall study results and limits: Sampling was limited to peripheral blood rather than thyroid tissue. Favoring TRBV28, TRBJ1-2 and TRBJ2-5 was a feature seen in persistent disease.

Building of the TCR beta libraries involved iRepertoire HTBI primers and Arm-PCR of CDR3 regions. TCRdb reprocessed the multiplex PCR reads via MiXCR and lists one record per CDR3 protein. The sample yields about 470,000 distinct CDR3 sequences, under 15% seen once. This CDR3 is 18 amino acids long. J gave up 6 bases and V 5 bases, and 22 bases lay outside the gene matches. The germline V gene encodes CDR1 SGHDT and CDR2 YYEEEE. This clonotype was detected only a few times. The antigen is unknown. Time point reported: newly diagnosed GD, antithyroid drugs for less than 3 months. RNA isolated from PBMCs was used to make the TCR library. These data also formed part of another study, on T cells in Graves' hyperthyroidism and ophthalmopathy. Per that paper: Ophthalmopathy prediction by the model preceded onset by a median roughly 6 months.

This chain uses TRBV5-6 with TRBJ2-7; 8 positions agree with TRBD2. The sequenced sample was peripheral blood mononuclear cells (PBMCs), obtained at new diagnosis, from a patient treated with antithyroid drugs. The sequence came from a woman aged 25 to 39 with Graves disease. The chain's CDR3 is CASRTGTRASSYVLEQYF. Here the CDR3 DNA reads TGTGCCAGCAGGACCGGGACTAGGGCGTCCTCGTACGTCCTCGAGCAGTACTTC.